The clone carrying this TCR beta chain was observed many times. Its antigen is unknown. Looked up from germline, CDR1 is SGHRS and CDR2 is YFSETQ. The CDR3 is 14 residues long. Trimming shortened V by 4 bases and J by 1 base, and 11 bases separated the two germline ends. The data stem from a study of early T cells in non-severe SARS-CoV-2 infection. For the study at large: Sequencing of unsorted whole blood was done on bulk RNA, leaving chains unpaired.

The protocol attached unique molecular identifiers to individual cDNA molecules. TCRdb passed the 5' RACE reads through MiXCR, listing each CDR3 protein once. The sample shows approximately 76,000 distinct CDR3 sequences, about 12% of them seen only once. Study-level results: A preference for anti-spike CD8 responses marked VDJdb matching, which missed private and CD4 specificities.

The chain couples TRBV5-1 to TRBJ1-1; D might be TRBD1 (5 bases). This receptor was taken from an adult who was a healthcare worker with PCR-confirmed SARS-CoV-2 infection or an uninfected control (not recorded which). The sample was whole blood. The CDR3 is CASSREGQNTEAFF. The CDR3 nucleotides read TGCGCCAGCAGCAGGGAAGGACAGAACACTGAAGCTTTCTTT.